A selection of T cell receptor beta chains follows, all from one sample in a study of human T cells and chemical hapten exposure. MiXCR, applied by TCRdb to the RACE reads, yields one record per CDR3 protein. The sample has 85,000 to 100,000 distinct CDR3 sequences; 9.5% to 15% are singletons. Sequencing used whole blood, obtained in connection with sensitization to the hapten diphenylcyclopropenone (DPC). These receptors were collected from a woman in her forties with alopecia areata. Some clones in this sample may be carry-over from other donors' samples. Each CDR3 is given with its conserved first and last residue. A D gene is named only where the DNA matches it firmly. Clone size is shown for a subset of rows, as once, few, many or a class of expanded clone.

J | V | size | D | CDR3 | DNA
TRBJ2-2 | TRBV24-1 | few | . | CATSDTPGSGTRNTGELFF | TGTGCCACCAGTGACACTCCAGGTTCCGGGACCAGGAACACCGGGGAGCTGTTTTTT
TRBJ2-7 | TRBV7-6 | few | . | CASSLVAYEQYF | TGTGCCAGCAGCTTAGTCGCCTACGAGCAGTACTTC
TRBJ2-3 | TRBV5-4 | . | . | CVSSKGPPPDTQYF | TGTGTCAGCAGCAAGGGACCGCCCCCAGATACGCAGTATTTT
TRBJ1-1 | TRBV18 | . | . | CASSPLQGKNTEAFF | TGTGCCAGCTCACCACTCCAGGGGAAGAACACTGAAGCTTTCTTT
TRBJ2-3 | TRBV6-2/TRBV6-3 | many | TRBD2 | CASSYRTSGYFSTDTQYF | TGTGCCAGCAGTTACCGGACTAGCGGGTATTTTAGCACAGATACGCAGTATTTT
TRBJ2-7 | TRBV29-1 | few | . | CSVEGGAEQYF | TGCAGCGTTGAAGGGGGGGCCGAGCAGTACTTC
TRBJ2-5 | TRBV28 | . | TRBD1 | CASSLTGAHSETQYF | TGTGCCAGCAGTTTAACAGGGGCCCACTCAGAGACCCAGTACTTC
TRBJ2-7 | TRBV7-6 | . | . | CASSSNRGRFNEQYF | TGTGCCAGCAGCTCGAACCGGGGACGTTTCAACGAGCAGTACTTC
TRBJ2-7 | TRBV7-8 | once | . | CASTTTYEQYF | TGTGCCAGCACTACCACCTACGAGCAGTACTTC
TRBJ1-3 | TRBV11-1 | many | TRBD1 | CASRRTPTGFGNTIYF | TGTGCCAGCAGGAGGACACCGACAGGGTTTGGAAACACCATATATTTT
TRBJ1-5 | TRBV20-1 | . | TRBD1 | CSASEDREYGQPQHF | TGCAGTGCTAGCGAAGACAGGGAGTACGGTCAGCCCCAGCATTTT
TRBJ1-1 | TRBV4-1 | . | . | CASSQDRGTEAFF | TGCGCCAGCAGCCAAGATCGTGGCACTGAAGCTTTCTTT
TRBJ2-3 | TRBV7-6 | . | . | CASSLWSYPDTQYF | TGTGCCAGCAGCTTGTGGAGTTACCCAGATACGCAGTATTTT
TRBJ2-5 | TRBV7-2 | . | TRBD2 | CASRNGRAGETQYF | TGTGCCAGCCGGAACGGGAGGGCCGGAGAGACCCAGTACTTC
TRBJ1-2 | TRBV18 | . | TRBD1 | CASSSSGTGLGGYTF | TGTGCCAGCTCAAGCTCCGGGACAGGGCTTGGCGGCTACACCTTC
TRBJ2-5 | TRBV6-2/TRBV6-3 | . | . | CASSYGSVETQYF | TGTGCCAGCAGTTACGGGAGTGTTGAGACCCAGTACTTC
TRBJ1-4 | TRBV29-1 | many | . | CSALAGGEKLFF | TGCAGCGCTCTCGCGGGTGGCGAAAAACTGTTTTTT
TRBJ1-4 | TRBV30 | few | TRBD1 | CAWMSTGNEKLFF | TGTGCCTGGATGTCGACAGGGAATGAAAAACTGTTTTTT
TRBJ2-3 | TRBV24-1 | . | . | CATSGAVSTDTQYF | TGTGCCACCAGTGGGGCAGTTAGCACAGATACGCAGTATTTT
TRBJ2-7 | TRBV7-9 | few | . | CATTADSYEQYF | TGTGCCACGACAGCGGACTCCTACGAGCAGTACTTC
TRBJ2-3 | TRBV12-3/TRBV12-4 | . | TRBD2 | CASSPIRTSVGTDTQYF | TGTGCCAGCAGTCCCATACGGACTAGCGTTGGCACAGATACGCAGTATTTT
TRBJ2-7 | TRBV5-8 | . | TRBD1 | CASSLRAGGYEQYF | TGTGCCAGCAGCTTGAGGGCAGGGGGCTACGAGCAGTACTTC
TRBJ2-4 | TRBV28 | few | TRBD2 | CASSLWSSGSGYIQYF | TGTGCCAGCAGTTTATGGTCTAGCGGGAGCGGGTACATTCAGTACTTC
TRBJ1-5 | TRBV6-5 | . | . | CASRGAGGNQPQHF | TGTGCCAGCAGGGGGGCAGGGGGCAATCAGCCCCAGCATTTT
TRBJ2-4 | TRBV11-2 | . | . | CASRPMRGIQYF | TGTGCCAGCAGGCCAATGCGGGGCATTCAGTACTTC
TRBJ2-5 | TRBV9 | few | TRBD2 | CASSVSTSAETQYF | TGTGCCAGCAGCGTTTCGACTAGCGCAGAGACCCAGTACTTC
TRBJ2-1 | TRBV10-3 | few | . | CAISSSFSGNEQFF | TGTGCCATCAGTTCCTCATTTAGCGGAAATGAGCAGTTCTTC